The T cell receptor beta chain under discussion was sequenced for a study of regulatory T cells in long-lasting Graves disease. This clonotype was found a few times. Time point denoted: persistent/refractory GD, antithyroid drugs over 5 years with positive TRAb. From RNA extracted from PBMCs, the TCR library was made. Arm-PCR with iRepertoire HTBI primers amplified the CDR3 regions for these TCR beta libraries. Each CDR3 protein is one row after TCRdb ran MiXCR on the multiplex PCR reads. The sample consists of a few hundred thousand distinct CDR3 sequences, 23% of them appearing once. Sequenced here: peripheral blood mononuclear cells (PBMCs), sampled when the disease was refractory, from a patient treated with antithyroid drugs. The sequence derives from a female donor with Graves disease.

The CDR3 region is CASTPGTGIGTGELFF. As DNA, the CDR3 is TGTGCCAGCACTCCCGGGACAGGGATCGGGACCGGGGAGCTGTTTTTT. This chain connects TRBV9 to TRBJ2-2; the match to TRBD1 covers 9 bases. Losses at the gene ends were 6 bases for V and 5 bases for J; bases not matched to a gene: 11. CDR3 length equals 16 residues. Germline V gene sequence: CDR1 SGDLS, CDR2 YYNGEE.